This T cell receptor beta chain was recorded in a study of chemoradiotherapy in HPV16-positive cancers. Trimming stripped 7 bases from V and 3 bases from J, with 19 bases between. The CDR3 covers 15 residues. From germline, CDR1 is MDHEN and CDR2 SYDVKM. General study results and limits: The functional HPV-specific definition rests on just a couple of HPV16-positive patients. HPV-responsive T-cell expansion during chemoradiotherapy was linked to improved recurrence-free survival in HPV16-positive patients.

Method: immunoSEQ multiplex PCR; TCRdb's copy keeps in-frame clones and lacks some. The sample contains about 5,700 clones, roughly nine tenths of which appear only once. Details on this clone: Its target is unknown.

This TCR came from a human donor with HPV-associated anogenital cancer. Material: blood, obtained from a patient who underwent chemoradiotherapy. The chain combines TRBV28 with TRBJ2-7, with TRBD1 as a possible D gene (5 bases). The CDR3 here is CASTPYRTQYYEQYF. In DNA, the CDR3 is TGTGCCAGCACCCCTTATCGGACACAATACTACGAGCAGTACTTC. Together with reference TRBV28 and TRBJ2-7, the CDR3 gives the full variable domain: DVKVTQSSRYLVKRTGEKVFLECVQDMDHENMFWYRQDPGLGLRLIYFSYDVKMKEKGDIPEGYSVSREKKERFSLILESASTNQTSMYLCASTPYRTQYYEQYFGPGTRLTVT.